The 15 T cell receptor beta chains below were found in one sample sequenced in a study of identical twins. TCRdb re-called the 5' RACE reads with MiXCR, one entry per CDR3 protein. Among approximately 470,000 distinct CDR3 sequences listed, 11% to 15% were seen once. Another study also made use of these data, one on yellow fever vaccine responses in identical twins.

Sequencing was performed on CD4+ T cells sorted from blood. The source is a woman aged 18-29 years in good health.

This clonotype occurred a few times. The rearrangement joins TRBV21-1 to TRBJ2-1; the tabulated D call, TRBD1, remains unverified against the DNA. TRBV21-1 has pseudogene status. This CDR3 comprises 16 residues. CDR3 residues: CASSKSGGDVYNEQFF. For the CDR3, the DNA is TGTGCCAGCAGCAAATCAGGGGGAGATGTCTACAATGAGCAGTTCTTC.

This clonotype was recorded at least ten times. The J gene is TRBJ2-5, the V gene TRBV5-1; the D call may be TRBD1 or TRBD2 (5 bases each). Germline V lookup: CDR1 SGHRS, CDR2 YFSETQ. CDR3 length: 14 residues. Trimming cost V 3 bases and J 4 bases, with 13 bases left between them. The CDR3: CASSSRGGGETQYF. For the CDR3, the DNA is TGCGCCAGCAGCTCGAGGGGTGGTGGAGAGACCCAGTACTTC.

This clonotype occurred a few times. The DNA for the CDR3 is TGCAGCGCCGGGGACAGAACCTATGGCTACACCTTC. It codes for CSAGDRTYGYTF. The chain combines TRBV29-1 with TRBJ1-2, with 7 bases lining up with TRBD1. The CDR3 runs 12 residues. CDR1 and CDR2 (germline): SQVTM, ANQGSEA. V lost 7 bases, J lost 4 bases, and 6 bases stayed unmatched.

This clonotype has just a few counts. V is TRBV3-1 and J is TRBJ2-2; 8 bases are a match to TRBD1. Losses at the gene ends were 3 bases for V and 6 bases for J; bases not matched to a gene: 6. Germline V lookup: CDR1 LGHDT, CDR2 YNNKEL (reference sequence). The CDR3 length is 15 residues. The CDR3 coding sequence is TGTGCCAGCAGCCACCTAGCAGGGGGCGCCGGGGAGCTGTTTTTT. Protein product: CASSHLAGGAGELFF.

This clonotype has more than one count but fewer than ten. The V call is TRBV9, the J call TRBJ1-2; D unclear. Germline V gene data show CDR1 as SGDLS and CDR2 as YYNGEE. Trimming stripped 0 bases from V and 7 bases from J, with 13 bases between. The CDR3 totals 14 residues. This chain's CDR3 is CASSVDEVSGGYTF. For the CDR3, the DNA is TGTGCCAGCAGCGTAGATGAGGTATCTGGTGGCTACACCTTC.

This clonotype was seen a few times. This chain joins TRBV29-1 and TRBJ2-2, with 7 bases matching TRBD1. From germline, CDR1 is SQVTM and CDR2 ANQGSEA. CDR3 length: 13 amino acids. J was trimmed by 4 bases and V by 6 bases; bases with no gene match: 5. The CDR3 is CSVRTGGTGELFF. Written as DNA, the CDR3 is TGCAGCGTACGGACAGGCGGCACCGGGGAGCTGTTTTTT.

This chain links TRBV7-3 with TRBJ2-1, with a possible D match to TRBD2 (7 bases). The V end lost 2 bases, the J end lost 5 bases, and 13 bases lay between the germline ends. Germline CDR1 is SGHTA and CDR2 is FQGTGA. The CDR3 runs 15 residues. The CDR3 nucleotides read TGTGCCAGCAGCTTAGGGGGGGGGCAGCACAATGAGCAGTTCTTC. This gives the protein CASSLGGGQHNEQFF.

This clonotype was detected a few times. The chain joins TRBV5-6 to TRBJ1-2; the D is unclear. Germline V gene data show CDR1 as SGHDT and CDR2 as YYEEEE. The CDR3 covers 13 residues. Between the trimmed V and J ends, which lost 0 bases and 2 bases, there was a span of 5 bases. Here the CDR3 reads CASSLVANYGYTF. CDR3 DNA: TGTGCCAGCAGCTTGGTGGCCAACTATGGCTACACCTTC.

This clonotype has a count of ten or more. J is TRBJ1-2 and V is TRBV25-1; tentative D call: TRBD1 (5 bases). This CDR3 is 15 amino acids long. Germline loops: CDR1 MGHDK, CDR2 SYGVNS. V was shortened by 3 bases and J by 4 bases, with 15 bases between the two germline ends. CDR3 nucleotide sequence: TGTGCCAGCAGTGACGTCGGGGCAGGGAGCTATGGCTACACCTTC. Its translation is CASSDVGAGSYGYTF.

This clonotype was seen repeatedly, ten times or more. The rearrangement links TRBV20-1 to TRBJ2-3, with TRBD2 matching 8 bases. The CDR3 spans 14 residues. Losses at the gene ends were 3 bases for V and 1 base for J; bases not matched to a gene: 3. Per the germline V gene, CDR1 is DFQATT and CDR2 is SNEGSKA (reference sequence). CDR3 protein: CSASGGAGTDTQYF. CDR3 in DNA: TGCAGTGCTAGCGGGGGGGCTGGCACAGATACGCAGTATTTT.

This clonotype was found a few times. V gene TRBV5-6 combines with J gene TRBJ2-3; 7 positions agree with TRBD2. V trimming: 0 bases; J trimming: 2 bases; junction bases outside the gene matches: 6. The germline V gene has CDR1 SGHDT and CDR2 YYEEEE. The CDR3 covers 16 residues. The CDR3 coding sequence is TGTGCCAGCAGCTTGGGGCTAGCGGTTGACACAGATACGCAGTATTTT. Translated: CASSLGLAVDTDTQYF.

The CDR3 coding sequence is TGTGCCAGCAGCCTGACTAGCGGGAGGCCCTCCTACGAGCAGTACTTC. Translating it yields CASSLTSGRPSYEQYF. J is TRBJ2-7 and V is TRBV3-1, with 13 bases identical to TRBD2. Germline V lookup: CDR1 LGHDT, CDR2 YNNKEL (reference sequence). CDR3 length: 16 amino acids. The junction had 3 bases not matched to a gene; V was cut back by 4 bases and J by 0 bases.

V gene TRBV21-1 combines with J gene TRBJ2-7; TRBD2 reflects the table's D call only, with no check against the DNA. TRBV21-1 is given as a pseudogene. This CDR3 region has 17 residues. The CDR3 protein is CASSRTSGGPGFYEQYF. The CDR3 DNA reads TGTGCCAGCAGTCGGACTAGCGGGGGTCCCGGCTTCTACGAGCAGTACTTC.

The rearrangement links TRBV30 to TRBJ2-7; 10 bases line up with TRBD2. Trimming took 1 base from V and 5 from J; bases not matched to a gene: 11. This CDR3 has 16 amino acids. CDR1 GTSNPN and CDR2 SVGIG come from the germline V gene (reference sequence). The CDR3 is CAWSEIPAGGPDEQYF. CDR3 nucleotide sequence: TGTGCCTGGAGTGAAATCCCAGCGGGAGGGCCGGACGAGCAGTACTTC.

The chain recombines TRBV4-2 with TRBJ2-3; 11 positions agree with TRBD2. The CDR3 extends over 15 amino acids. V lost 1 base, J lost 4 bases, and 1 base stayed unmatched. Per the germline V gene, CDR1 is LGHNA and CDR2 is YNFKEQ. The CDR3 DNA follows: TGTGCCAGCAGCCAAGGGACTAGCGGGCCAGATACGCAGTATTTT. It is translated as CASSQGTSGPDTQYF.